These 21 T cell receptor beta chains were all obtained from the same sample, sequenced in a study of cytomegalovirus exposure and HLA in healthy donors. Using immunoSEQ multiplex PCR, the repertoire was profiled, and TCRdb retains in-frame clones only, with some absent. Altogether some 210,000 clones are present, roughly 91% being singletons, with the ten largest covering approximately 2%. The sample taken for sequencing was PBMCs. Receptors originate from a woman younger than 30 in good health and CMV-seropositive.

J is TRBJ2-7 and V is TRBV11-2; TRBD1 aligns across 8 bases. The junction had 6 bases not matched to a gene; V was cut back by 2 bases and J by 3 bases. Per the germline V gene, CDR1 is SGHAT and CDR2 is FQNNGV. The CDR3 spans 15 residues. CDR3: CASSLRQGPDYEQYF. CDR3 sequence (DNA): TGTGCCAGCAGCTTAAGACAGGGGCCCGACTACGAGCAGTACTTC.

For the CDR3, the DNA is TGTGCCAGCACCGTGCAGGGGAAAGCGACAGATACGCAGTATTTT. It codes for CASTVQGKATDTQYF. This chain links TRBV5-6 with TRBJ2-3, with TRBD1 as a possible D gene (6 bases). Trimming left V 6 bases short and J 3 bases short, with 17 bases between. The CDR3 covers 15 residues. The germline V gene has CDR1 SGHDT and CDR2 YYEEEE. Full variable domain (outside the CDR3, taken from reference TRBV5-6 and TRBJ2-3): DAGVTQSPTHLIKTRGQQVTLRCSPKSGHDTVSWYQQALGQGPQFIFQYYEEEERQRGNFPDRFSGHQFPNYSSELNVNALLLGDSALYLCASTVQGKATDTQYFGPGTRLTVL.

V is TRBV6-6 and J is TRBJ1-1, with D hard to call. Per the germline V gene, CDR1 is MNHNY and CDR2 is SVGAGI (reference sequence). CDR3 length: 16 amino acids. The germline V and J ends were trimmed by 4 bases and 0 bases, with 15 bases remaining between them. The CDR3 region has the DNA TGTGCCAGCAGTTGGGAGAGGATAGCAATGAACACTGAAGCTTTCTTT. Translation gives CASSWERIAMNTEAFF.

J is TRBJ2-6 and V is TRBV30; TRBD1 matches at 7 bases. This CDR3 region has 14 residues. Losses at the gene ends were 5 bases for V and 4 bases for J; bases not matched to a gene: 5. CDR1 is GTSNPN and CDR2 is SVGIG in the germline V gene (reference sequence). CDR3 region: CAWATGVGANVLTF. CDR3 bases: TGTGCCTGGGCAACAGGGGTCGGGGCCAACGTCCTGACTTTC.

This clone has more than one count but fewer than ten. The chain employs TRBV9 and TRBJ1-2; D is perhaps TRBD1 (5 bases). The V gene's germline CDR1 is SGDLS and CDR2 YYNGEE. This CDR3 has 13 amino acids. The V end lost 3 bases, the J end lost 3 bases, and 9 bases lay between the germline ends. Here the CDR3 reads CASSGGTDYGYTF. CDR3 in DNA: TGTGCCAGCAGCGGCGGGACGGACTATGGCTACACCTTC.

This clone was detected once. V and J are TRBV28 and TRBJ2-7; D is perhaps TRBD2 (6 bases). V was cut by 3 bases and J by 6 bases, with 18 bases left in between. This CDR3 is 15 amino acids long. Germline values: CDR1 MDHEN, CDR2 SYDVKM. For the CDR3, the DNA is TGTGCCAGCAGTTTGTCGGTCCCGGGGGATTTCGAGCAGTACTTC. Encoded protein: CASSLSVPGDFEQYF.

This chain links TRBV6-5 with TRBJ2-7, with TRBD1 matching 9 bases. The CDR3 has 14 amino acids. The germline CDR1 and CDR2 sequences are MNHEY and SVGAGI. Trimming took 6 bases from V and 2 from J; bases not matched to a gene: 5. CDR3 DNA sequence: TGTGCCAGCAGCCCCGGGACAGGGCCCTACGAGCAGTACTTC. Translating gives CASSPGTGPYEQYF.

The CDR3 sequence: CASIKQGNTEAFF. CDR3 DNA sequence: TGTGCCAGCATCAAACAGGGGAACACTGAAGCTTTCTTT. This chain joins TRBV6-1 and TRBJ1-1; D is possibly TRBD1 (6 bases). This CDR3 comprises 13 residues. V lost 7 bases, J lost 1 base, and 10 bases lay in between. CDR1 and CDR2 from the germline V gene are MNHNS and SASEGT.

The rearrangement links TRBV10-3 to TRBJ1-1, with TRBD1 as a possible D gene (5 bases). The V gene lost 8 bases and the J gene lost 5 bases, with 12 bases spanning the gap. Germline V gene lookup returns CDR1 ENHRY and CDR2 SYGVKD. The CDR3 is 12 amino acids. DNA for the CDR3: TGTGCCATCGGGAGGGGTTGGACTGAAGCTTTCTTT. This sequence encodes CAIGRGWTEAFF.

The chain uses TRBV7-8 and TRBJ1-2, with TRBD1 matching over 9 bases. The CDR3 sequence is 15 residues long. Germline V CDR1 and CDR2: SGHVS, FQNEAQ. V was pared by 5 bases and J by 6 bases, with 10 bases of the junction left unmatched. As DNA, the CDR3 is TGTGCCAGCAGCCGTGGGACAGGGAGCGGAAATGGCTACACCTTC. Translated: CASSRGTGSGNGYTF.

This chain uses TRBV27 with TRBJ1-5; 7 bases fit TRBD1. Germline values: CDR1 MNHEY, CDR2 SMNVEV (reference sequence). The V segment lost 5 bases and the J segment 3 bases; nucleotides outside the gene matches: 4. This CDR3 is 14 amino acids long. CDR3 amino acids: CASSRGTVNQPQHF. The CDR3, as DNA: TGTGCCAGCAGTCGGGGGACAGTCAATCAGCCCCAGCATTTT.

The chain has TRBV18 and TRBJ2-4; the match to TRBD2 covers 8 bases. Germline assignment: CDR1 KGHSH and CDR2 LQKENI. The CDR3 is made up of 14 amino acids. V shed 4 bases, J shed 7 bases, and the junction held 6 bases outside the gene matches. The CDR3 sequence is CASSRREGWNIQYF. In DNA, the CDR3 is TGTGCCAGCTCACGACGGGAGGGGTGGAACATTCAGTACTTC.

J is TRBJ1-3 and V is TRBV28, with 9 bases identical to TRBD1. The CDR3 runs 17 residues. Germline CDR1 is MDHEN and CDR2 is SYDVKM. V shed 3 bases and J 2 bases; nucleotides not matched to a gene: 8. The CDR3 region has the DNA TGTGCCAGCAGTTTCCCCACAGGGGGCGGAACTGGAAACACCATATATTTT. This gives the protein CASSFPTGGGTGNTIYF.

This clone was observed once. CDR3 coding DNA: TGTGCCAGCAGCCCGAGGCCCGGGGGGGAGCTGTTTTTT. It specifies CASSPRPGGELFF. This sequence joins TRBV9 and TRBJ2-2; no clear D. The V and J ends lost 4 bases and 8 bases respectively, with 12 bases between them. Germline CDR1 SGDLS, CDR2 YYNGEE. The CDR3 sequence is 13 residues long.

In the case of this clone: A junction boundary mismatches the germline segment, possibly from a read error. The chain is built from TRBV6-5 and TRBJ1-5; maybe TRBD1 (6 bases). Germline CDR1 MNHEY, CDR2 SVGAGI. CDR3 length equals 14 residues. The CDR3 DNA sequence: TGTGCCAGCACTTACCGACAGGGCAATCAGCCCCAGCATTTT. As protein: CASTYRQGNQPQHF.

The CDR3 DNA is TGTGCCAGCAGTTTCGGGGGTATTTGGAATGGCTACACCTTC. It is translated as CASSFGGIWNGYTF. V is TRBV27 and J is TRBJ1-2; tentative D call: TRBD1 (5 bases). The CDR3 has 14 residues. Trimming pared 3 bases from V and 6 bases from J, leaving 14 bases between. Germline-derived CDR1 and CDR2 are MNHEY and SMNVEV (reference sequence).

V and J are TRBV25-1 and TRBJ2-2; 8 nucleotides align to TRBD2. The CDR3 has 15 residues. V lost 4 bases to trimming and J lost 4 bases; unmatched junction nucleotides: 5. Germline CDR1 and CDR2: MGHDK and SYGVNS. CDR3 in amino acids: CASSAPGGGTGELFF. The CDR3 DNA reads TGTGCCAGCAGTGCCCCGGGAGGGGGCACCGGGGAGCTGTTTTTT. The full variable domain, rest sourced from reference TRBV25-1 and TRBJ2-2, is EADIYQTPRYLVIGTGKKITLECSQTMGHDKMYWYQQDPGMELHLIHYSYGVNSTEKGDLSSESTVSRIRTEHFPLTLESARPSHTSQYLCASSAPGGGTGELFFGEGSRLTVL.

This rearrangement joins TRBV2 to TRBJ1-5; D uncertain. Germline V gene data show CDR1 as SNHLY and CDR2 as FYNNEI. V lost 8 bases and J lost 10, with 18 bases in between. The CDR3 length is 13 residues. The CDR3 DNA is TGTGCCAGCCGGGTGTCTTCCCAGCAACCCCAGCATTTT. Its translation is CASRVSSQQPQHF.

The chain recombines TRBV10-3 with TRBJ2-3, with 8 nucleotides matching TRBD2. CDR1 and CDR2 from the germline V gene are ENHRY and SYGVKD. This CDR3 has 15 residues. V lost 6 bases, J lost 0 bases, and 5 bases stayed unmatched. The CDR3 DNA reads TGTGCCATCAGGGCGGCGGGAGGCAGCACAGATACGCAGTATTTT. Translation gives CAIRAAGGSTDTQYF.

The chain carries TRBV2 and TRBJ2-3; 8 bases line up with TRBD1. This CDR3 is built from 14 residues. Germline CDR1 is SNHLY and CDR2 is FYNNEI. Trimming cost V 5 bases and J 4 bases; bases outside gene matches: 5. CDR3 sequence reads: CASSPQGGPDTQYF. CDR3 DNA sequence: TGTGCCAGCAGTCCACAGGGGGGTCCAGATACGCAGTATTTT.

The chain combines TRBV5-1 with TRBJ2-7, with D possibly being TRBD2 (7 bases). V was pared by 4 bases and J by 4 bases, with 15 bases between. Germline V CDR1 and CDR2: SGHRS, YFSETQ. The CDR3 spans 14 residues. This CDR3 is CASSRSGGPYEQYF. The CDR3 coding sequence is TGCGCCAGCAGCCGTTCGGGGGGCCCTTACGAGCAGTACTTC.